This T cell receptor beta chain was captured in a study of cytomegalovirus exposure and HLA in healthy donors. CDR3 size: 20 residues. The trim removed 6 bases at V and 1 base at J, leaving 11 bases unmatched. CDR1 LNHDA and CDR2 SQIVND come from the germline V gene (reference sequence). Use of 60 Vbeta and 13 Jbeta primers characterized the PCR. The repertoire was sequenced with immunoSEQ multiplex PCR; TCRdb's copy has only in-frame clones and lacks some. The sample shows 100,000 to 150,000 clones, over 80% of them seen only once. The genes are TRBV19 and TRBJ2-2, with 16 bases that match TRBD2. The sequencing sample was made of PBMCs. The sequence derives from a man aged 18-30 years in good health and CMV-seropositive. The CDR3 loop reads CASRDPPGLAGGLNTGELFF. The CDR3 nucleotides are TGTGCCAGTAGAGACCCTCCGGGACTAGCGGGGGGGCTGAACACCGGGGAGCTGTTTTTT.